The TCR beta chain described here comes from a study of shared clonotypes between healthy human individuals. This CDR3 is 15 amino acids long. The germline V gene encodes CDR1 MNHEY and CDR2 SVGAGI. The V and J ends lost 6 bases and 9 bases respectively, with 23 bases between them. The data were produced by immunoSEQ multiplex PCR, yet TCRdb's version contains in-frame clones alone and is incomplete. The table records under 2,500,000 clones, approximately 96% of them present only once. For this clone: The antigen remains unidentified.

Broader study findings: The represented genetic and exposure-history diversity was limited by the small number of donors.

The chain joins TRBV6-5 to TRBJ2-5; D is perhaps TRBD2 (6 bases). Sequencing was done on a sample of naive CD4+ T cells sorted from blood. Documented subset: CD45RA+ positively selected. This TCR was sampled from a man between 18 and 29 years old in good health. The CDR3 spells CASSPTKTRIASQYF. CDR3 DNA sequence: TGTGCCAGCAGCCCCACCAAGACTAGAATTGCCTCCCAGTACTTC.